Listed here are 22 T cell receptor beta chains from one sample, sequenced in a study of control samples from healthy donors and cancer patients. Sequencing used immunoSEQ multiplex PCR; TCRdb keeps in-frame clones, though not all of them. The sample has 90,000 to 100,000 clones, less than 85% seen once. Source material: PBMCs. These receptors originate from a man in his 70s with lung cancer.

The V call is TRBV29-1, the J call TRBJ1-4; 8 nucleotides match TRBD1. Germline trimming cut 5 bases from V and 7 bases from J; bases unmatched to any gene: 15. The CDR3 is made up of 16 amino acids. Germline V gene sequence: CDR1 SQVTM, CDR2 ANQGSEA. The CDR3 here is CSVCGERTGLCEKLFF. Written as DNA, the CDR3 is TGCAGCGTTTGCGGAGAGAGGACAGGGCTTTGTGAAAAACTGTTTTTT.

Written as DNA, the CDR3 is TGTGCCAGTAGTAAACCGGGACAGGCCCCAGATACGCAGTATTTT. The encoded protein is CASSKPGQAPDTQYF. This chain connects TRBV19 to TRBJ2-3, with TRBD1 matching 8 bases. Germline CDR1 is LNHDA and CDR2 is SQIVND (reference sequence). The CDR3 loop spans 15 amino acids. The J segment lost 4 bases and the V segment lost 4 bases, leaving 7 bases of the junction unmatched.

This chain connects TRBV9 to TRBJ1-2, with 8 bases aligning to TRBD1. This CDR3 contains 20 residues. Germline V lookup: CDR1 SGDLS, CDR2 YYNGEE. V was clipped by 0 bases and J by 7 bases; unmatched bases: 23. CDR3 sequence (DNA): TGTGCCAGCAGCGTAGCGAGCAGGGGGCGCGTTTACGGGGCCGTCGTTGGCTACACCTTC. Amino acids: CASSVASRGRVYGAVVGYTF.

V and J are TRBV7-8 and TRBJ1-2, with TRBD1 matching 9 bases. J lost 5 bases, V lost 3 bases, and 4 bases had no gene match. The CDR3 has 14 residues. The germline V gene has CDR1 SGHVS and CDR2 FQNEAQ. The CDR3 sequence: CASSLGTGTYGYTF. CDR3 nucleotide sequence: TGTGCCAGCAGCTTGGGGACAGGGACATATGGCTACACCTTC.

This chain connects TRBV11-2 to TRBJ2-7; TRBD2 is a possible D gene (7 bases). Germline-derived CDR1 and CDR2 are SGHAT and FQNNGV. The germline V and J ends were trimmed by 5 bases and 0 bases, with 11 bases remaining between them. The length of the CDR3 is 14 residues. DNA of the CDR3: TGTGCCAGCAGCCAAGGGGGGGGCTCCTACGAGCAGTACTTC. Amino acid sequence: CASSQGGGSYEQYF.

This sequence joins TRBV2 and TRBJ1-5; the D is unclear. CDR3 length equals 14 residues. The V gene's germline CDR1 is SNHLY and CDR2 FYNNEI. With 3 bases removed from V and 1 base from J, the gap between germline ends came to 7 bases. CDR3 sequence (DNA): TGTGCCAGCAGTGACGGCCAGAGCAATCAGCCCCAGCATTTT. This sequence encodes CASSDGQSNQPQHF.

The chain has TRBV9 and TRBJ1-4, with TRBD1 matching over 8 bases. Germline loops: CDR1 SGDLS, CDR2 YYNGEE. The CDR3 is 16 amino acids. Trimming cost V 4 bases and J 6 bases; bases outside gene matches: 11. CDR3 protein: CASSSHSGTGYEKLFF. CDR3 coding DNA: TGTGCCAGCAGCTCCCACTCGGGGACAGGTTATGAAAAACTGTTTTTT.

The chain has TRBV14 and TRBJ1-2, with unresolved D. CDR3 length equals 17 residues. Germline V CDR1 and CDR2: SGHDN, FVKESK. Trimming took 0 bases from V and 5 from J, leaving 19 bases between them. Here the CDR3 reads CASSQDPPRGPLYGYTF. The CDR3 bases are TGTGCCAGCAGCCAAGATCCCCCAAGAGGACCCCTATATGGCTACACCTTC.

The chain links TRBV3-1 (or the pseudogene TRBV3-2) to TRBJ1-1, with 9 nucleotides matching TRBD1. Germline trimming cut 1 base from V and 3 bases from J; bases unmatched to any gene: 3. There are 15 residues in the CDR3. Germline CDR1 is LGHDT and CDR2 is YNNKEL (reference sequence). CDR3 in amino acids: CASSQGWTGDTEAFF. The CDR3 DNA reads as TGTGCCAGCAGCCAAGGGTGGACAGGGGACACTGAAGCTTTCTTT.

V and J are TRBV7-8 and TRBJ2-2; D not resolved. This CDR3 has 12 residues. Per germline, CDR1 SGHVS and CDR2 FQNEAQ. Trimming left V 5 bases short and J 8 bases short, with 9 bases between. The CDR3 DNA reads TGTGCCAGCAGCCATACGAGGGGGGAGCTGTTTTTT. Protein: CASSHTRGELFF.

V is TRBV28 and J is TRBJ1-1; 8 positions agree with TRBD1. The CDR3 runs 14 residues. The junction had 3 bases not matched to a gene; V was cut back by 6 bases and J by 0 bases. Germline values: CDR1 MDHEN, CDR2 SYDVKM. The CDR3 bases are TGTGCCAGCAGGGGGGGACAGGTGAACACTGAAGCTTTCTTT. Encoded protein: CASRGGQVNTEAFF.

The chain uses TRBV29-1 and TRBJ2-3; D call uncertain. The CDR3 covers 12 residues. In germline, CDR1 is SQVTM, CDR2 ANQGSEA. Trimming removed 2 bases at V and 0 bases at J, with 3 bases between. Here the CDR3 DNA reads TGCAGCGTTGAACAGAGCACAGATACGCAGTATTTT. It specifies CSVEQSTDTQYF.

This chain connects TRBV7-2 to TRBJ2-1; D is possibly TRBD2 (6 bases). CDR1 is SGHTA and CDR2 is FQGNSA in the germline V gene. This CDR3 has 15 residues. V lost 3 bases and J lost 1, with 10 bases in between. The CDR3 coding sequence is TGTGCCAGCAGCTTTACGGGGGATTCCTACAATGAGCAGTTCTTC. Its protein is CASSFTGDSYNEQFF.

This chain uses TRBV5-1 with TRBJ1-3, with D perhaps matching TRBD1 (5 bases). Trimming took off 3 bases at V and 0 bases at J, with 13 bases between the two ends. CDR1 is SGHRS, CDR2 YFSETQ, per germline. CDR3 length: 16 residues. The CDR3 sequence is CASSSASGGSGNTIYF. The CDR3 DNA sequence: TGCGCCAGCAGCTCGGCGTCGGGGGGCTCTGGAAACACCATATATTTT.

The sample holds one count of this clone. The chain is built from TRBV7-3 and TRBJ1-1; no clear D gene. Trimming left V 1 base short and J 3 bases short, with 6 bases between. Germline CDR1 is SGHTA and CDR2 is FQGTGA. The CDR3 loop spans 13 amino acids. The CDR3 loop is CASSLRLHTEAFF. In DNA, the CDR3 is TGTGCCAGCAGCTTAAGACTCCACACTGAAGCTTTCTTT. The full variable domain, completed using reference TRBV7-3 and TRBJ1-1, is GAGVSQTPSNKVTEKGKYVELRCDPISGHTALYWYRQSLGQGPEFLIYFQGTGAADDSGLPNDRFFAVRPEGSVSTLKIQRTERGDSAVYLCASSLRLHTEAFFGQGTRLTVV.

This clone was seen only once. The J gene is TRBJ1-5, the V gene TRBV6-5; TRBD1 matches 7 bases. The CDR3 loop spans 15 amino acids. Looked up from germline, CDR1 is MNHEY and CDR2 is SVGAGI. J was trimmed by 7 bases and V by 7 bases; bases with no gene match: 13. DNA for the CDR3: TGTGCCAGCACCCCTGCAGGGGGGAGTGCACAGCCCCAGCATTTT. Protein sequence: CASTPAGGSAQPQHF.

The chain combines TRBV19 with TRBJ2-2; 9 nucleotides align to TRBD1. Germline lookup yields CDR1 LNHDA and CDR2 SQIVND (reference sequence). V gave up 6 bases and J gave up 6 bases; unmatched junction bases: 8. The CDR3 runs to 15 residues. DNA for the CDR3: TGTGCCAGTAGGGGGACAGGGTCCATAGCCGGGGAGCTGTTTTTT. It codes for CASRGTGSIAGELFF.

The rearrangement joins TRBV7-9 to TRBJ2-7; maybe TRBD2 (5 bases). Trimming took off 5 bases at V and 6 bases at J, with 11 bases between the two ends. This CDR3 has 12 amino acids. Germline V CDR1 and CDR2: SEHNR, FQNEAQ (reference sequence). This CDR3 reads CASSQGRGEQYF. Written as DNA, the CDR3 is TGTGCCAGCAGCCAAGGCCGGGGCGAGCAGTACTTC.

The chain has TRBV24-1 and TRBJ1-5; D not resolved. Germline loops: CDR1 KGHDR, CDR2 SFDVKD. The CDR3 has 15 amino acids. Trimming took off 1 base at V and 0 bases at J, with 6 bases between the two ends. Here the CDR3 reads CATSDLGDSNQPQHF. CDR3 in DNA: TGTGCCACCAGTGATTTAGGCGATAGCAATCAGCCCCAGCATTTT.

This chain uses TRBV19 with TRBJ2-3; 9 bases are a match to TRBD1. The CDR3 covers 15 residues. Germline V gene lookup returns CDR1 LNHDA and CDR2 SQIVND (reference sequence). V lost 8 bases, J lost 0 bases, and 6 bases stayed unmatched. DNA of the CDR3: TGTGCCAGTTCGGGACAGGGCACTAGCACAGATACGCAGTATTTT. Amino acid sequence: CASSGQGTSTDTQYF. The full variable domain, with the rest looked up from reference TRBV19 and TRBJ2-3, is DGGITQSPKYLFRKEGQNVTLSCEQNLNHDAMYWYRQDPGQGLRLIYYSQIVNDFQKGDIAEGYSVSREKKESFPLTVTSAQKNPTAFYLCASSGQGTSTDTQYFGPGTRLTVL.

The chain employs TRBV18 and TRBJ1-5, with 9 bases fitting TRBD1. CDR3 length: 16 amino acids. Per the germline V gene, CDR1 is KGHSH and CDR2 is LQKENI. Trimming cost V 3 bases and J 3 bases; bases outside gene matches: 6. The CDR3 DNA is TGTGCCAGCTCACCTAGGGGACAGGGAGACAATCAGCCCCAGCATTTT. Translating gives CASSPRGQGDNQPQHF.

This chain links TRBV7-3 with TRBJ2-1; a weak D match, TRBD2 (6 bases). Germline-derived CDR1 and CDR2 are SGHTA and FQGTGA. The CDR3 contains 15 residues. Trimming stripped 2 bases from V and 2 bases from J, with 10 bases between. The CDR3 loop reads CASSLFRGTYNEQFF. The CDR3 nucleotides are TGTGCCAGCAGCTTATTCCGGGGGACCTACAATGAGCAGTTCTTC.